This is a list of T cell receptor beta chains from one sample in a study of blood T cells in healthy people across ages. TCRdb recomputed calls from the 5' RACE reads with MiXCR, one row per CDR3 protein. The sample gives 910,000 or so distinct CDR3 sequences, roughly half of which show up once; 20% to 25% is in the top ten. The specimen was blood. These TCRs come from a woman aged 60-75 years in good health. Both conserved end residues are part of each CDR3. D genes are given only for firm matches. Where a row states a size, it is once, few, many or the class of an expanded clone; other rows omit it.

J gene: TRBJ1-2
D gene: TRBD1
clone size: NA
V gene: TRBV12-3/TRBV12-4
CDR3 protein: CASSQTGEENYGYTF
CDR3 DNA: TGTGCCAGCAGCCAGACAGGGGAAGAAAACTATGGCTACACCTTC

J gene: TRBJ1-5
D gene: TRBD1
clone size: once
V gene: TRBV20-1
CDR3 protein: CSASSGQASNLPQHF
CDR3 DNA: TGCAGTGCTAGCTCGGGACAGGCCTCAAATCTACCCCAGCATTTT

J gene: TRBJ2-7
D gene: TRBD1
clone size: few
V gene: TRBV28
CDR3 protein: CASSPGTAQSYEQYF
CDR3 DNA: TGTGCCAGCAGTCCCGGGACAGCACAATCCTACGAGCAGTACTTC

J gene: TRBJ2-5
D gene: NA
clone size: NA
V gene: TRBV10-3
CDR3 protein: CAISESGIPSETQYF
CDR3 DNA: TGTGCCATCAGTGAGTCAGGTATTCCGTCGGAGACCCAGTACTTC

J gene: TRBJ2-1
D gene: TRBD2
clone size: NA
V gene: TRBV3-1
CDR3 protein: CASSQERPSGNNKLLYNEQFF
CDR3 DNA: TGTGCCAGCAGCCAAGAGAGGCCTAGCGGGAACAATAAGCTCCTCTACAATGAGCAGTTCTTC

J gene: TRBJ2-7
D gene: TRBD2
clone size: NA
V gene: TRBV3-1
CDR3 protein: CASSQVAGGIDEQYF
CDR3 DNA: TGTGCCAGCAGCCAAGTGGCGGGAGGGATCGACGAGCAGTACTTC

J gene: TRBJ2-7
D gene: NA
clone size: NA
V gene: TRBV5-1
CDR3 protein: CASSFDGRTPYEQYF
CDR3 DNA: TGCGCCAGCAGCTTCGACGGGCGGACCCCCTACGAGCAGTACTTC

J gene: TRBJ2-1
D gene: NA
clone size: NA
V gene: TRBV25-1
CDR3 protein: CASSERAGTRSYNEQFF
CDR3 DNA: TGTGCCAGCAGTGAACGGGCAGGAACTCGGTCCTACAATGAGCAGTTCTTC

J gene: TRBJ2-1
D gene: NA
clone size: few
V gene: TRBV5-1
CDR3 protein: CASRTDNNEQFF
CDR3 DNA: TGCGCCAGCAGGACGGACAACAATGAGCAGTTCTTC

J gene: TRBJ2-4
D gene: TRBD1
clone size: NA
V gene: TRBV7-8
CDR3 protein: CASSRRGQGARGTWNEQYF
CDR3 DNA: TGTGCCAGCAGCAGACGCGGACAGGGGGCTCGAGGAACATGGAATGAGCAGTACTTC

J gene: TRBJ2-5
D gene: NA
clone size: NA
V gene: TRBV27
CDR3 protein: CASSFWPSGTQYF
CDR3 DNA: TGTGCCAGCAGTTTTTGGCCTTCGGGGACCCAGTACTTC

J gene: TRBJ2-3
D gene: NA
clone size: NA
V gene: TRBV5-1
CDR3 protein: CASSLAGRRATDTQYF
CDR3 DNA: TGCGCCAGCAGCTTGGCGGGGAGACGTGCCACAGATACGCAGTATTTT

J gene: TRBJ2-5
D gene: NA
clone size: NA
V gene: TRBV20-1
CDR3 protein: CSTLYRVGETQYF
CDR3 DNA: TGCAGTACCTTATACCGGGTGGGGGAGACCCAGTACTTC

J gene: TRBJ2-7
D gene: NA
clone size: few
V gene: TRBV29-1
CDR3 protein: CSVRFSSYEQYF
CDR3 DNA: TGCAGCGTGAGGTTCTCCTCCTACGAGCAGTACTTC

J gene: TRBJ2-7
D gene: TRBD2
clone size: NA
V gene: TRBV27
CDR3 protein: CASRPGLAGTASYNEQYF
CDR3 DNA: TGTGCCAGCAGACCGGGACTAGCGGGAACCGCCTCGTACAATGAGCAGTACTTC

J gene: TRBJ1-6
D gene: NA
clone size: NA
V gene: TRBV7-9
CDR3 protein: CASSFRQELGSPLHF
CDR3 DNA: TGTGCCAGCAGCTTCCGACAGGAATTAGGATCACCCCTCCACTTT

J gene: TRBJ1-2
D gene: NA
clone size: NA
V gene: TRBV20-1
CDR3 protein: CGLIRHRTNYGYTF
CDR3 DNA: TGCGGGCTCATCCGGCACCGTACTAACTATGGCTACACCTTC

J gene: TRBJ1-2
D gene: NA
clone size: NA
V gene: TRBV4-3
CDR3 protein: CASSQGGETGGYTF
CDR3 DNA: TGCGCCAGCAGCCAAGGAGGGGAGACAGGTGGCTACACCTTC

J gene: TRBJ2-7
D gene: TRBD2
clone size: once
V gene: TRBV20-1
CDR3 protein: CSTYGLADYEQYF
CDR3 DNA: TGCAGTACGTACGGACTAGCAGATTACGAGCAGTACTTC

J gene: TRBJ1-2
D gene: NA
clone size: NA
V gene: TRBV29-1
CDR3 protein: CSVDQSWGGGYTF
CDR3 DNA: TGCAGCGTTGATCAATCTTGGGGTGGTGGCTACACCTTC

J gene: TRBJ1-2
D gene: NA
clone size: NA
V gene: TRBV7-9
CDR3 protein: CASSLASPRQDLNGYTF
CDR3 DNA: TGTGCCAGCAGCTTAGCGTCCCCGAGACAGGATCTTAATGGCTACACCTTC

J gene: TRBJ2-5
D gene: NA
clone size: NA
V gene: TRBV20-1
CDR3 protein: CSAQTGQETQYF
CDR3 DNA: TGCAGTGCACAAACAGGGCAGGAGACCCAGTACTTC

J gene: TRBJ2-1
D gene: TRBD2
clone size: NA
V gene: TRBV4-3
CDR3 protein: CASSQGPGGTSGRNNEQFF
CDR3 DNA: TGCGCCAGCAGCCAAGGTCCTGGGGGGACTAGCGGGAGGAATAATGAGCAGTTCTTC

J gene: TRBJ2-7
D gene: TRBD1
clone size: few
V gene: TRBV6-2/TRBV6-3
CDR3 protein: CASSYPQGASYEQYF
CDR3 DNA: TGTGCCAGCAGTTACCCACAGGGGGCTTCCTACGAGCAGTACTTC

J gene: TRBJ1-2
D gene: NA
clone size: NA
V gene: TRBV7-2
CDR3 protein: CASSFRAGPTYGYTF
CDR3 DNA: TGTGCCAGCAGCTTCAGGGCAGGCCCGACCTATGGCTACACCTTC

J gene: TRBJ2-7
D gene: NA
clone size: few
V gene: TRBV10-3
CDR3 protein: CAISEAQGPAYEQYF
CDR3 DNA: TGTGCCATCAGTGAGGCCCAGGGGCCGGCCTACGAGCAGTACTTC

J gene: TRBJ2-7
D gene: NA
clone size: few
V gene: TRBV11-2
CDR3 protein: CASSTGLPRGYEQYF
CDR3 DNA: TGTGCCAGCAGCACCGGACTACCGCGGGGCTACGAGCAGTACTTC

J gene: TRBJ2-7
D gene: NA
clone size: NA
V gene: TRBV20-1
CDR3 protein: CSARAVVGVNEQYF
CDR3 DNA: TGCAGTGCTAGGGCTGTAGTGGGGGTAAATGAGCAGTACTTC

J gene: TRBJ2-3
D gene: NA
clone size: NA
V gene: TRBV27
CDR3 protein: CASSLLSSASTDTQYF
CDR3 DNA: TGTGCCAGCAGTCTTCTTTCTAGCGCTAGCACAGATACGCAGTATTTT

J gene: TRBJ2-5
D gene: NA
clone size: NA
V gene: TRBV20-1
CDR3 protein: CSAKEAGRIKETQYF
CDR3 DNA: TGCAGTGCCAAAGAGGCAGGCAGGATAAAAGAGACCCAGTACTTC

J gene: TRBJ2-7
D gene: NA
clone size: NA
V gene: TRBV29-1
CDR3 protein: CSVDSFSGNNNEQYF
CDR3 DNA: TGCAGCGTTGATAGTTTTAGCGGAAATAACAATGAGCAGTACTTC

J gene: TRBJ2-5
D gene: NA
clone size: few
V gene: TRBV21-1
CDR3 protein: CASRRLGHLKGETQYF
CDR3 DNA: TGTGCCAGCCGTCGACTAGGACACCTGAAGGGAGAGACCCAGTACTTC

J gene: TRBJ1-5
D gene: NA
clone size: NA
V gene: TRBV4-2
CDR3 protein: CASSRLDSQPQHF
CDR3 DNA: TGTGCCAGCAGCCGCCTCGACAGTCAGCCCCAGCATTTT

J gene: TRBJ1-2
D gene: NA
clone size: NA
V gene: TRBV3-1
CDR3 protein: CASTRGTNGGYTF
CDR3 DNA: TGTGCCAGCACACGGGGTACGAATGGCGGCTACACCTTC

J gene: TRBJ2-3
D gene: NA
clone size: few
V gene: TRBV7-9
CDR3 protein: CASSSNTGLLTDTQYF
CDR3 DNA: TGTGCCAGCAGCTCAAACACAGGGTTACTCACAGATACGCAGTATTTT

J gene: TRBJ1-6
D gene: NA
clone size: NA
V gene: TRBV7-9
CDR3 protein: CASSIDISPLHF
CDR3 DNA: TGTGCCAGCAGCATAGATATTTCACCCCTCCACTTT

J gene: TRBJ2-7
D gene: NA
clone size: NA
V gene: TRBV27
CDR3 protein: CASVPSGTYEQYF
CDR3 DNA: TGTGCCAGCGTCCCTTCGGGCACCTACGAGCAGTACTTC

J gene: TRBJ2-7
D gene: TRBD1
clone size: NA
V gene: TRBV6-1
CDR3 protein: CASSETGPTYEQYF
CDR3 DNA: TGTGCCAGCAGTGAGACAGGGCCCACCTACGAGCAGTACTTC

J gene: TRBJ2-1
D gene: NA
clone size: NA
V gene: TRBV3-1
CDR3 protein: CASSFEPTRLNEQFF
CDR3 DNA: TGTGCCAGCAGCTTCGAACCAACTAGGCTCAATGAGCAGTTCTTC

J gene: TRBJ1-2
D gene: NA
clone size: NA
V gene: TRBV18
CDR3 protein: CASSPPGRDIYGYTF
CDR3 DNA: TGTGCCAGCTCACCACCGGGCAGGGACATCTATGGCTACACCTTC

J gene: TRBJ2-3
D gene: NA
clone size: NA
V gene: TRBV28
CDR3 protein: CASRPGTGRNTQYF
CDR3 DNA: TGTGCCAGCAGGCCCGGGACTGGGAGGAATACGCAGTATTTT

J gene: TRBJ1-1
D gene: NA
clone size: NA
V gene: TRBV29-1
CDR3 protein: CSVWLTEAFF
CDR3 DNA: TGCAGCGTTTGGTTAACTGAAGCTTTCTTT

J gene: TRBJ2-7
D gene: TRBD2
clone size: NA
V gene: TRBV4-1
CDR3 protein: CASSQYLAANYEQYF
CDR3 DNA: TGCGCCAGCAGCCAATACCTAGCGGCCAACTACGAGCAGTACTTC

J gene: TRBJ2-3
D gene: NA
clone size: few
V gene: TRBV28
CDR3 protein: CATRRGQYDDTQYF
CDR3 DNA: TGTGCAACCCGCCGCGGGCAGTACGACGATACGCAGTATTTT

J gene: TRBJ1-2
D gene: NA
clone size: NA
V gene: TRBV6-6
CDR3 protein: CASRGRAGASGYTF
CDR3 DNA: TGTGCCAGCAGGGGCCGTGCAGGGGCGTCTGGCTACACCTTC

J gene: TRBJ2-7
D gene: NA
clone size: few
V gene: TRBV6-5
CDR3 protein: CASSYHEQYF
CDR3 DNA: TGTGCCAGCAGTTACCACGAGCAGTACTTC

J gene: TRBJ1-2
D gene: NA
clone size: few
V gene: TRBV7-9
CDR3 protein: CASSSTVTTANYGYTF
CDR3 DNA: TGTGCCAGCAGCTCGACAGTTACCACAGCTAACTATGGCTACACCTTC

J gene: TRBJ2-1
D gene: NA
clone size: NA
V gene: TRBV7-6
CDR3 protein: CASSLSPGRLNNEQFF
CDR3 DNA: TGTGCCAGCAGCTTATCCCCAGGGAGACTTAACAATGAGCAGTTCTTC

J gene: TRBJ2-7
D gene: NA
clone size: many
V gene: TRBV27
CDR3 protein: CASSLRVDYEQYF
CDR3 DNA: TGTGCCAGCAGTTTAAGGGTTGACTACGAGCAGTACTTC

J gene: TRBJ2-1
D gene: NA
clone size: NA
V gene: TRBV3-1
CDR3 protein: CASSQVSGYEQFF
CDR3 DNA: TGTGCCAGCAGCCAAGTATCAGGCTATGAGCAGTTCTTC

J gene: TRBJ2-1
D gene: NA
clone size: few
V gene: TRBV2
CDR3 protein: CASRARERSRPAQFF
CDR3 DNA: TGTGCCAGCAGAGCTAGAGAGCGGTCTAGGCCGGCGCAGTTCTTC

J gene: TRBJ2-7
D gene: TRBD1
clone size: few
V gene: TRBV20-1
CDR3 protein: CSAPRTGLTYEQYF
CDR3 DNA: TGCAGTGCACCCCGGACAGGTCTAACCTACGAGCAGTACTTC

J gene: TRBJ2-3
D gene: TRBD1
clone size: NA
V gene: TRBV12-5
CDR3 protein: CASGLEDRAGDTQYF
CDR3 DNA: TGTGCTAGTGGTTTGGAGGACAGGGCGGGAGATACGCAGTATTTT

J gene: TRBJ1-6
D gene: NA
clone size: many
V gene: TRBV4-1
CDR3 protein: CASSQVEESPLHF
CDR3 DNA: TGCGCCAGCAGCCAAGTCGAGGAGTCACCCCTCCACTTT

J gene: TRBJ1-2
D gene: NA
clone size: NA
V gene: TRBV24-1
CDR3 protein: CATSDLDRSYGYTF
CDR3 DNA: TGTGCCACCAGTGACCTGGACAGAAGCTATGGCTACACCTTC

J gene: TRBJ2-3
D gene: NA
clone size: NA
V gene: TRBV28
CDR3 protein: CASAGGNLNTQYF
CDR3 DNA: TGTGCCAGCGCCGGAGGAAACCTAAATACGCAGTATTTT

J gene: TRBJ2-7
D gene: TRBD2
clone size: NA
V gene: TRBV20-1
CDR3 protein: CSARDGTSAWKEQYF
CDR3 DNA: TGCAGTGCTAGAGATGGGACTAGCGCTTGGAAGGAGCAGTACTTC

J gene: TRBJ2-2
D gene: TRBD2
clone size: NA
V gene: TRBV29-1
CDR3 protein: CSALGELAGGIGELFF
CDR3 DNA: TGCAGCGCGCTCGGTGAACTAGCGGGAGGAATCGGGGAGCTGTTTTTT

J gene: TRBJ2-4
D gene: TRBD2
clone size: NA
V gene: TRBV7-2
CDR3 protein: CASSVDGLAFQYF
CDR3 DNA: TGTGCCAGCAGCGTAGATGGACTAGCATTTCAGTACTTC